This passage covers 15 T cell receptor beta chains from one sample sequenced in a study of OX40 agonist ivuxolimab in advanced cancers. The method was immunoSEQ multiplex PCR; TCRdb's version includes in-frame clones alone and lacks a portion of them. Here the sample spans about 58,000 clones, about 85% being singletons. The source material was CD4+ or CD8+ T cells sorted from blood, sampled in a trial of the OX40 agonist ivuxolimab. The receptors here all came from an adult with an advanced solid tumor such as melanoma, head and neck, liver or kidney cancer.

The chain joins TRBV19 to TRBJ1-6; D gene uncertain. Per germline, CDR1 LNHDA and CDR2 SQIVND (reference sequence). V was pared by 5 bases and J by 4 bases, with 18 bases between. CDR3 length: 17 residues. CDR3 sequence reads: CASSPRALRVYNSPLHF. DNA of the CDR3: TGTGCCAGTAGTCCCCGGGCCTTAAGAGTGTATAATTCACCCCTCCACTTT.

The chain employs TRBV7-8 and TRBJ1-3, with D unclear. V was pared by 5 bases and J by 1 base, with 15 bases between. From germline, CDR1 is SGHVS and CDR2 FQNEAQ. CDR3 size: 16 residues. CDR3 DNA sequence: TGTGCCAGCAGCCTATATAGATCGGGTTCTGGAAACACCATATATTTT. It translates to CASSLYRSGSGNTIYF.

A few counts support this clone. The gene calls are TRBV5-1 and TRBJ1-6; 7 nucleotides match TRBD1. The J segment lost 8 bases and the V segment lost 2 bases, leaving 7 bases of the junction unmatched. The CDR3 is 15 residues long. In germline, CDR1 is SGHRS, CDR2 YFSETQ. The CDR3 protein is CASSLVGQFDSPLHF. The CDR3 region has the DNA TGCGCCAGCAGCTTAGTGGGACAGTTTGATTCACCCCTCCACTTT.

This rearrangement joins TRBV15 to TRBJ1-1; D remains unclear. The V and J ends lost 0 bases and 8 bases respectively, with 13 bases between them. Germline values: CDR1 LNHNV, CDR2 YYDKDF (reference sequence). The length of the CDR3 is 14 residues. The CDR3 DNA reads TGTGCCACCAGCAGAGATCAGGAAGGCATGGAAGCTTTCTTT. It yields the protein CATSRDQEGMEAFF. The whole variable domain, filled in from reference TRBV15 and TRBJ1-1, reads DAMVIQNPRYQVTQFGKPVTLSCSQTLNHNVMYWYQQKSSQAPKLLFHYYDKDFNNEADTPDNFQSRRPNTSFCFLDIRSPGLGDTAMYLCATSRDQEGMEAFFGQGTRLTVV.

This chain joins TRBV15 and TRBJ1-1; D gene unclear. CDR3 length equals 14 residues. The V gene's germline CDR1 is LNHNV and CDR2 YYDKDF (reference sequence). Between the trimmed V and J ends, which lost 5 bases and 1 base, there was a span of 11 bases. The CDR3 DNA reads TGTGCCACCAGCCCGGAGAGGACGAACACTGAAGCTTTCTTT. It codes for CATSPERTNTEAFF. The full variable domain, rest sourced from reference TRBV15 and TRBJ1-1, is DAMVIQNPRYQVTQFGKPVTLSCSQTLNHNVMYWYQQKSSQAPKLLFHYYDKDFNNEADTPDNFQSRRPNTSFCFLDIRSPGLGDTAMYLCATSPERTNTEAFFGQGTRLTVV.

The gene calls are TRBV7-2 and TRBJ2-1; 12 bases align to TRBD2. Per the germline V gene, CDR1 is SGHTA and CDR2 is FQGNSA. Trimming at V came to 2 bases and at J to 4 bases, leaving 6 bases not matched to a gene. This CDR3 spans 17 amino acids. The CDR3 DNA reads TGTGCCAGCAGCTTATCAGCGACTAGCGGGAGATACAATGAGCAGTTCTTC. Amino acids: CASSLSATSGRYNEQFF.

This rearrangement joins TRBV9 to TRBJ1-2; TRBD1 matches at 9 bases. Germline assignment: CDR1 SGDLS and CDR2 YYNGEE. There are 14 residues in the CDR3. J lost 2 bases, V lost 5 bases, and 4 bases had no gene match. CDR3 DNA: TGTGCCAGCAGACCGGGACAGGGAAACTATGGCTACACCTTC. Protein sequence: CASRPGQGNYGYTF.

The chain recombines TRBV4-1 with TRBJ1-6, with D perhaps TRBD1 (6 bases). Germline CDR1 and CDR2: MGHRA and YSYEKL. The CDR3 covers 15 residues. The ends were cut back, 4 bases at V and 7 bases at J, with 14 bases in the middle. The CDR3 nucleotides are TGCGCCAGCAGCCTACAGGGTAGAGGGAATTCACCCCTCCACTTT. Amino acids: CASSLQGRGNSPLHF.

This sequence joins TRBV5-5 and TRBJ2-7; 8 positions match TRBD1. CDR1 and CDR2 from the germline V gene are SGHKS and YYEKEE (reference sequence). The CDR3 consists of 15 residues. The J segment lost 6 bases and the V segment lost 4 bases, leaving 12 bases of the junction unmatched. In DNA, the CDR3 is TGTGCCAGCAGCCCCGGACAGGGTCCTCGTGGCGAGCAGTACTTC. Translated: CASSPGQGPRGEQYF.

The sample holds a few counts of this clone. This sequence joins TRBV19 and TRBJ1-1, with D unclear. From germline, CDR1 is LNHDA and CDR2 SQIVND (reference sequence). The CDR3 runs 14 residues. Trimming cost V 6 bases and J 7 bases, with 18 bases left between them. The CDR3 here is CASSPPGRSFEAFF. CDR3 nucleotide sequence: TGTGCCAGTAGCCCACCTGGCAGGTCTTTTGAAGCTTTCTTT. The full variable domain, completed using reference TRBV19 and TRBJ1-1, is DGGITQSPKYLFRKEGQNVTLSCEQNLNHDAMYWYRQDPGQGLRLIYYSQIVNDFQKGDIAEGYSVSREKKESFPLTVTSAQKNPTAFYLCASSPPGRSFEAFFGQGTRLTVV.

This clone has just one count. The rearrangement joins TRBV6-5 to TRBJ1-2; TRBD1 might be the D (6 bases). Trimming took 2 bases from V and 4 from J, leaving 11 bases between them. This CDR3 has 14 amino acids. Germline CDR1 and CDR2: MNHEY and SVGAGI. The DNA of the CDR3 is TGTGCCAGCAGTTACAGGGGGAGAGGCTATGGCTACACCTTC. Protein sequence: CASSYRGRGYGYTF.

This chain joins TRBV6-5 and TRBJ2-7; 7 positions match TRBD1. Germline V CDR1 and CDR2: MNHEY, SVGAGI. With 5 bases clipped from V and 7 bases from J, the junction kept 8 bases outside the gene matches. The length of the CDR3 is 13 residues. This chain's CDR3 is CASSEGYRGEQYF. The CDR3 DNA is TGTGCCAGCAGTGAAGGGTACAGGGGAGAGCAGTACTTC.

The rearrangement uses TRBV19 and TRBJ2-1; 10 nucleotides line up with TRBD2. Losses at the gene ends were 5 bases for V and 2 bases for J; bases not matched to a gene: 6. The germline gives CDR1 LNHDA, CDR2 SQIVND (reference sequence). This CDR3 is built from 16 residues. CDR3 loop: CASSGERGGPYNEQFF. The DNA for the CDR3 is TGTGCCAGTAGTGGAGAGCGGGGGGGCCCCTACAATGAGCAGTTCTTC.

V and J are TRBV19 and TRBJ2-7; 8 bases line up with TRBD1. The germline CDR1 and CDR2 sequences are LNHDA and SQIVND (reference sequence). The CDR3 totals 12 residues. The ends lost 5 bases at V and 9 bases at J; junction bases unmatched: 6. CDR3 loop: CASSPGQGRQYF. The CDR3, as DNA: TGTGCCAGTAGTCCCGGACAGGGCAGGCAGTACTTC.

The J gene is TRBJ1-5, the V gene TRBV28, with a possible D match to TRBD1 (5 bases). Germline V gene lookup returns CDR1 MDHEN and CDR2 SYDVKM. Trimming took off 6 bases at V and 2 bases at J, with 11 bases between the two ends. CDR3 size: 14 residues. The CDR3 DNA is TGTGCCAGCAGGGGGACGATAGGCAATCAGCCCCAGCATTTT. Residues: CASRGTIGNQPQHF. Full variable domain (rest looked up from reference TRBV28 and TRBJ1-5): DVKVTQSSRYLVKRTGEKVFLECVQDMDHENMFWYRQDPGLGLRLIYFSYDVKMKEKGDIPEGYSVSREKKERFSLILESASTNQTSMYLCASRGTIGNQPQHFGDGTRLSIL.